A single sample gave rise to the 27 T cell receptor beta chains below, sequenced in a study of T cells in Graves' hyperthyroidism and ophthalmopathy (dated by TCRdb to between 2018 and 2020). Preparation of the library involved multiplex PCR. For sequencing, an Illumina HiSeq 2000 was employed. Amplification of TCR beta CDR3 regions was carried out from RNA transcripts. A first-round RT-PCR of the TCR CDR3 used the HTBI primer set with the Qiagen OneStep RT-PCR kit. TCRdb applied fastp at Q25 and MiXCR to the public reads, then kept only in-frame beta chains. Rows merge per CDR3 protein into single entries with the most common DNA and genes. The sample table contains some 270,000 distinct CDR3 sequences; only one count was recorded for 13% of them. The top ten clones comprise 7.5% to 8% of the sample. The specimen was blood. These receptors were obtained from a woman aged 25-40 years with Graves' hyperthyroidism that later progressed to Graves' ophthalmopathy.

This clonotype was counted ten times or more. V gene TRBV14 combines with J gene TRBJ2-7; D call uncertain. CDR3 length equals 13 residues. Germline values: CDR1 SGHDN, CDR2 FVKESK. Deletions cut 4 bases from V and 3 bases from J, with 10 bases between. DNA for the CDR3: TGTGCCAGCAGCCCGAGGTCCATCTACGAGCAGTACTTC. It specifies CASSPRSIYEQYF.

This clonotype was detected ten times or more. This sequence joins TRBV7-2 and TRBJ2-7; 7 bases fit TRBD2. The CDR3 spans 13 residues. The germline V gene encodes CDR1 SGHTA and CDR2 FQGNSA. V shed 0 bases and J 7 bases; nucleotides not matched to a gene: 3. Written as DNA, the CDR3 is TGTGCCAGCAGCTTAGCCGACGGGGGGGAGCAGTACTTC. Amino acids: CASSLADGGEQYF.

This clonotype was seen at least ten times. This chain joins TRBV20-1 and TRBJ1-2; possible D gene TRBD1, 5 bases. This CDR3 contains 14 residues. Germline CDR1 and CDR2: DFQATT and SNEGSKA (reference sequence). The V end lost 0 bases, the J end lost 2 bases, and 10 bases lay between the germline ends. CDR3 loop: CSAREAGTNYGYTF. CDR3 bases: TGCAGTGCTAGAGAGGCAGGGACGAACTATGGCTACACCTTC.

The rearrangement links TRBV6-6 to TRBJ2-7; D gene uncertain. V lost 2 bases and J lost 2, with 7 bases in between. The CDR3 extends over 13 amino acids. Per germline, CDR1 MNHNY and CDR2 SVGAGI (reference sequence). The CDR3 DNA is TGTGCCAGCAGTTACCGTTGGGCCTACGAGCAGTACTTC. It yields the protein CASSYRWAYEQYF.

The sample holds many counts of this clonotype. The rearrangement joins TRBV2 to TRBJ2-3; D perhaps matches TRBD2 (5 bases). The CDR3 contains 14 residues. Germline assignment: CDR1 SNHLY and CDR2 FYNNEI. V was trimmed by 2 bases and J by 6 bases, leaving 12 bases between them. DNA of the CDR3: TGTGCCAGCAGTGAAAGAAGGAGGTACGATACGCAGTATTTT. This translates into CASSERRRYDTQYF.

The sample holds many counts of this clonotype. The rearrangement joins TRBV7-8 to TRBJ2-2; D remains unclear. Germline assignment: CDR1 SGHVS and CDR2 FQNEAQ. V lost 1 base, J lost 6 bases, and 9 bases lay in between. The CDR3 length is 14 residues. The CDR3 region has the DNA TGTGCCAGCAGCTTAGGCGTGATTTCCGGGGAGCTGTTTTTT. Protein product: CASSLGVISGELFF. Full variable domain (missing parts from reference TRBV7-8 and TRBJ2-2): GAGVSQSPRYKVAKRGQDVALRCDPISGHVSLFWYQQALGQGPEFLTYFQNEAQLDKSGLPSDRFFAERPEGSVSTLKIQRTQQEDSAVYLCASSLGVISGELFFGEGSRLTVL.

The V call is TRBV28, the J call TRBJ1-2; D not resolved. Deletions cut 8 bases from V and 8 bases from J, with 15 bases between. The V gene's germline CDR1 is MDHEN and CDR2 SYDVKM. The CDR3 runs 12 residues. The CDR3 reads CASQDGFSGYTF. The CDR3 DNA reads TGTGCCAGCCAGGACGGTTTTAGCGGCTACACCTTC.

This clonotype was seen ten or more times. The genes are TRBV12-3 or TRBV12-4 and TRBJ2-3, with D perhaps assigned TRBD1 or TRBD2 (6 bases each). Trimming took 5 bases from V and 5 from J, leaving 20 bases between them. This CDR3 comprises 16 residues. The CDR3 DNA sequence: TGTGCCAGCAGTCTCCCTCGGGGTGAGGGGGGAGATACGCAGTATTTT. This sequence encodes CASSLPRGEGGDTQYF.

This clonotype was observed many times. J is TRBJ2-1 and V is TRBV29-1, with D maybe TRBD1 (6 bases). V was cut by 5 bases and J by 10 bases, with 15 bases left in between. CDR3 size: 12 residues. Germline values: CDR1 SQVTM, CDR2 ANQGSEA. DNA for the CDR3: TGCAGCGTTACAGGGAATCGCGGAGAGCAGTTCTTC. Its translation: CSVTGNRGEQFF.

This clonotype was seen at least ten times. The chain couples TRBV28 to TRBJ1-2; D may be TRBD1 (6 bases). CDR1 MDHEN and CDR2 SYDVKM come from the germline V gene. CDR3 length: 14 amino acids. V gave up 3 bases and J gave up 4 bases, with 12 bases separating them. CDR3 sequence (DNA): TGTGCCAGCAGTTTCGATACAGGGTCCTATGGCTACACCTTC. Translation gives CASSFDTGSYGYTF.

This clonotype was seen at least ten times. The CDR3, as DNA: TGCGCCAGCAGCCAAGGTCGCAGCTACGAGCAGTACTTC. Translated: CASSQGRSYEQYF. The chain uses TRBV4-3 and TRBJ2-7; D unresolved. Trimming took 1 base from V and 3 from J, leaving 7 bases between them. This CDR3 contains 13 residues. Per the germline V gene, CDR1 is LGHNA and CDR2 is YSLEER.

The table lists this clonotype with many counts. The chain carries TRBV12-3 or TRBV12-4 and TRBJ1-2, with no clear D. The CDR3 sequence is 12 residues long. V was cut by 6 bases and J by 4 bases, with 9 bases left in between. The CDR3 loop is CASSPAPYGYTF. DNA for the CDR3: TGTGCCAGCAGCCCTGCACCCTATGGCTACACCTTC.

This clonotype was seen ten or more times. The rearrangement joins TRBV4-2 to TRBJ2-7; 11 bases fit TRBD1. From germline, CDR1 is LGHNA and CDR2 YNFKEQ. Losses at the gene ends were 4 bases for V and 7 bases for J; bases not matched to a gene: 6. This CDR3 has 14 amino acids. The CDR3 bases are TGTGCCAGCAGCCGCGGACAGGGGGCGGTTGAGCAGTACTTC. As protein: CASSRGQGAVEQYF.

The chain recombines TRBV4-3 with TRBJ2-3; TRBD1 aligns across 9 bases. The CDR3 runs to 16 residues. Trimming took 2 bases from V and 4 from J; bases not matched to a gene: 7. The germline CDR1 and CDR2 sequences are LGHNA and YSLEER. The CDR3 DNA is TGCGCCAGCAGCCAATCTGGACAGGGGTCGCCAGATACGCAGTATTTT. This translates into CASSQSGQGSPDTQYF.

The table lists this clonotype with many counts. The chain carries TRBV7-2 and TRBJ1-2, with D hard to call. The germline V gene encodes CDR1 SGHTA and CDR2 FQGNSA. This CDR3 comprises 13 residues. Trimming shortened V by 1 base and J by 4 bases, and 7 bases separated the two germline ends. In nucleotides, the CDR3 is TGTGCCAGCAGCTTAGGGCCCCTCTATGGCTACACCTTC. Amino acids: CASSLGPLYGYTF.

This clonotype was seen many times. The J gene is TRBJ2-3, the V gene TRBV6-1, with 8 positions matching TRBD1. CDR3 length equals 15 residues. Germline V CDR1 and CDR2: MNHNS, SASEGT. Germline trimming cut 5 bases from V and 4 bases from J; bases unmatched to any gene: 8. The CDR3 nucleotides are TGTGCCAGCAGTTTACGACAGGGGATCCCAGATACGCAGTATTTT. Its protein product is CASSLRQGIPDTQYF.

This clonotype was seen a few times. The chain is built from TRBV6-1 and TRBJ2-1; D might be TRBD1 (5 bases). Trimming stripped 8 bases from V and 3 bases from J, with 20 bases between. This CDR3 is built from 16 residues. CDR1 and CDR2 from the germline V gene are MNHNS and SASEGT. CDR3 nucleotide sequence: TGTGCCAGCCGGAGTGGGCTCTGGGGCGGCTACAATGAGCAGTTCTTC. It is translated as CASRSGLWGGYNEQFF.

This clonotype was seen many times. The chain joins TRBV20-1 to TRBJ2-1, with 16 bases identical to TRBD2. Germline V gives CDR1 DFQATT, CDR2 SNEGSKA (reference sequence). The ends lost 6 bases at V and 1 base at J; junction bases unmatched: 6. The CDR3 extends over 17 amino acids. For the CDR3, the DNA is TGCAGTGCAGGGGGACTAGCGGGAGGGCCTTCCTACAATGAGCAGTTCTTC. This codes for CSAGGLAGGPSYNEQFF.

The chain recombines TRBV12-3 or TRBV12-4 with TRBJ1-1; perhaps TRBD1 as D (5 bases). The CDR3 is 16 amino acids. The V gene lost 6 bases and the J gene lost 1 base, with 18 bases spanning the gap. The CDR3 nucleotides read TGTGCCAGCAGACAATCTTTGGGGGGTGGGAACACTGAAGCTTTCTTT. Amino acids: CASRQSLGGGNTEAFF.

This clonotype was seen at least ten times. The V gene is TRBV12-3 or TRBV12-4, the J gene TRBJ2-7; TRBD2 matches 10 bases. There are 18 residues in the CDR3. V lost 4 bases, J lost 0 bases, and 12 bases stayed unmatched. In nucleotides, the CDR3 is TGTGCCAGCAGTTCCCTCCTTATAGCGGGGGGAAGCTCCTACGAGCAGTACTTC. Translation: CASSSLLIAGGSSYEQYF.

This clonotype was picked up many times. This chain links TRBV18 with TRBJ2-1; D is unclear. Germline V CDR1 and CDR2: KGHSH, LQKENI. The CDR3 contains 13 residues. V lost 0 bases and J lost 12, with 12 bases in between. The CDR3 DNA reads TGTGCCAGCTCACCACCAATACTACGACGGCAGTTCTTC. Protein: CASSPPILRRQFF.

This clonotype was detected many times. The V gene is TRBV5-8, the J gene TRBJ2-5; 8 bases are a match to TRBD1. The J segment lost 2 bases and the V segment lost 3 bases, leaving 9 bases of the junction unmatched. The CDR3 contains 16 residues. Germline CDR1 reads SGHTS; CDR2 reads YDEGEE. CDR3: CASSSYVGDRQETQYF. DNA for the CDR3: TGTGCCAGCAGCTCCTACGTTGGGGACAGGCAAGAGACCCAGTACTTC.

V is TRBV20-1 and J is TRBJ2-3, with D uncertain. Trimming pared 0 bases from V and 0 bases from J, leaving 7 bases between. CDR1 DFQATT and CDR2 SNEGSKA come from the germline V gene (reference sequence). CDR3 length equals 14 residues. The CDR3 region is CSARDRSSTDTQYF. The CDR3 bases are TGCAGTGCTAGAGATCGGAGTAGCACAGATACGCAGTATTTT.

In its sample, this clonotype was seen many times. This sequence joins TRBV7-2 and TRBJ2-1; 7 nucleotides agree with TRBD2. Germline V CDR1 and CDR2: SGHTA, FQGNSA. Losses at the gene ends were 3 bases for V and 8 bases for J; bases not matched to a gene: 1. The length of the CDR3 is 12 residues. CDR3 protein: CASSLGGDEQFF. DNA of the CDR3: TGTGCCAGCAGCTTGGGGGGGGATGAGCAGTTCTTC.

The chain is built from TRBV4-3 and TRBJ1-1; D remains ambiguous. Germline V gene lookup returns CDR1 LGHNA and CDR2 YSLEER. The CDR3 has 14 residues. The V end was cut by 2 bases, the J end by 0 bases, with 7 bases between. CDR3 bases: TGCGCCAGCAGCCAATCGTTAGTGAACACTGAAGCTTTCTTT. It translates to CASSQSLVNTEAFF.

This clonotype was found many times. The V gene is TRBV5-1, the J gene TRBJ2-1, with 9 bases that match TRBD2. Germline trimming cut 6 bases from V and 2 bases from J; bases unmatched to any gene: 6. The CDR3 is 15 residues long. The germline V gene encodes CDR1 SGHRS and CDR2 YFSETQ. For the CDR3, the DNA is TGCGCCAGCACCCCCTCTAGCGGGACCTACAATGAGCAGTTCTTC. This gives the protein CASTPSSGTYNEQFF.

This clonotype was counted only a few times. The chain has TRBV25-1 and TRBJ1-1, with D uncertain. This CDR3 is built from 14 residues. Per germline, CDR1 MGHDK and CDR2 SYGVNS. Trimming shortened V by 4 bases and J by 1 base, and 10 bases separated the two germline ends. CDR3 coding DNA: TGTGCCAGCAGTGGCGGGATAAAGAACACTGAAGCTTTCTTT. Translating gives CASSGGIKNTEAFF.